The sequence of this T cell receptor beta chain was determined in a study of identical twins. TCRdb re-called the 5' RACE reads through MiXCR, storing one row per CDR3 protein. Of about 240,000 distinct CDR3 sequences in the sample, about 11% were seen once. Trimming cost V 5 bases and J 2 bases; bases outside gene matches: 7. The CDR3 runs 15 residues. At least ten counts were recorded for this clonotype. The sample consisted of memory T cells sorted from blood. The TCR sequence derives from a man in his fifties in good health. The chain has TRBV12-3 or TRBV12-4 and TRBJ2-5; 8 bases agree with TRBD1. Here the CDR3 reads CASSDRQGRQETQYF. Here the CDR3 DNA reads TGTGCCAGCAGTGACCGACAGGGGCGGCAAGAGACCCAGTACTTC.